This T cell receptor beta chain was captured in a study of PD-L1 blockade in urothelial cancer. The CDR3 consists of 14 residues. The germline gives CDR1 SGHTA, CDR2 FQGNSA. The V and J ends lost 2 bases and 2 bases respectively, with 9 bases between them. This clone came up once. Produced via immunoSEQ multiplex PCR; TCRdb's table is partial and in-frame only. The data show tens of thousands of clones, with around 82% seen just once and 15% to 18% held by the top ten. The time point: pretreatment peripheral blood. This sequence originates from a man aged 55 to 70 with urothelial cancer. V usage is TRBV7-2 and J usage is TRBJ1-2; D remains ambiguous. The sample consisted of PBMCs, taken around atezolizumab (anti-PD-L1) treatment. CDR3 nucleotide sequence: TGTGCCAGCAGCTTACAAACACCGAACTATGGCTACACCTTC. As protein: CASSLQTPNYGYTF.